Presented here are 29 T cell receptor beta chains from one specimen sequenced in a study of T cell responses to AZD1222 COVID-19 vaccine. The assay was immunoSEQ multiplex PCR, and TCRdb's table has in-frame clones only and misses some. Altogether around 100,000 clones are present, approximately 91% being singletons, with the ten largest covering 16%. Here the sequenced sample was peripheral blood, taken on day 0 of AZD1222 vaccination. The receptors shown here come from an adult in good health.

The rearrangement uses TRBV30 and TRBJ2-5; D is possibly TRBD1 (6 bases). Germline CDR1 reads GTSNPN; CDR2 reads SVGIG (reference sequence). The CDR3 has 15 residues. Trimming removed 3 bases at V and 7 bases at J, with 21 bases between. CDR3 region: CAWSLPTGRQGTQYF. The CDR3 DNA is TGTGCCTGGAGCCTGCCCACAGGGCGCCAGGGGACCCAGTACTTC. The full variable domain, completed using reference TRBV30 and TRBJ2-5, is SQTIHQWPATLVQPVGSPLSLECTVEGTSNPNLYWYRQAAGRGLQLLFYSVGIGQISSEVPQNLSASRPQDRQFILSSKKLLLSDSGFYLCAWSLPTGRQGTQYFGPGTRLLVL.

The V gene is TRBV19, the J gene TRBJ1-1, with D perhaps TRBD1 (5 bases). Germline V gene lookup returns CDR1 LNHDA and CDR2 SQIVND (reference sequence). CDR3 length equals 13 residues. V lost 6 bases to trimming and J lost 1 base, with 9 bases between them. CDR3 protein: CASRSTGNTEAFF. In DNA, the CDR3 is TGTGCCAGTAGATCAACAGGGAACACTGAAGCTTTCTTT.

The V and J genes are TRBV2 and TRBJ1-6; D might be TRBD1 (6 bases). V shed 7 bases and J shed 7 bases, with 26 bases lying between them. CDR1 and CDR2 (germline): SNHLY, FYNNEI. This CDR3 is 18 amino acids long. CDR3 protein: CASTPSGASRTRNSPLHF. CDR3 DNA: TGTGCCAGCACACCCTCAGGGGCCTCCCGGACGAGGAATTCACCCCTCCACTTT. Full variable domain (remainder filled in from reference TRBV2 and TRBJ1-6): EPEVTQTPSHQVTQMGQEVILRCVPISNHLYFYWYRQILGQKVEFLVSFYNNEISEKSEIFDDQFSVERPDGSNFTLKIRSTKLEDSAMYFCASTPSGASRTRNSPLHFGNGTRLTVT.

This chain connects TRBV2 to TRBJ2-6; D assignment may be TRBD1 or TRBD2 (6 bases each). The germline V gene encodes CDR1 SNHLY and CDR2 FYNNEI. V shed 6 bases and J shed 2 bases, with 11 bases lying between them. The CDR3 runs to 15 residues. The CDR3 region has the DNA TGTGCCAGCAGCCTTGGGGGGCCTGGGGCCAACGTCCTGACTTTC. Its translation is CASSLGGPGANVLTF.

The chain has TRBV29-1 and TRBJ1-1, with no clear D. Trimming shortened V by 6 bases and J by 4 bases, and 15 bases separated the two germline ends. CDR3 length equals 13 residues. CDR1 is SQVTM, CDR2 ANQGSEA, per germline. CDR3 region: CSVYVGIGTEAFF. Here the CDR3 DNA reads TGCAGCGTATATGTAGGGATAGGCACTGAAGCTTTCTTT.

J is TRBJ1-2 and V is TRBV11-3, with TRBD1 matching 11 bases. Germline V gives CDR1 SGHNT, CDR2 YENEEA. This CDR3 region has 15 residues. V lost 5 bases and J lost 3; bases outside the gene matches: 5. CDR3 sequence reads: CASSGWTGGDYGYTF. The CDR3 DNA reads as TGTGCCAGCAGCGGGTGGACAGGGGGCGACTATGGCTACACCTTC. The full variable domain, completed using reference TRBV11-3 and TRBJ1-2, is EAGVVQSPRYKIIEKKQPVAFWCNPISGHNTLYWYLQNLGQGPELLIRYENEEAVDDSQLPKDRFSAERLKGVDSTLKIQPAELGDSAVYLCASSGWTGGDYGYTFGSGTRLTVV.

The gene calls are TRBV27 and TRBJ1-2; a weak D match, TRBD1 (6 bases). The length of the CDR3 is 16 residues. The V end lost 4 bases, the J end lost 2 bases, and 17 bases lay between the germline ends. Germline lookup yields CDR1 MNHEY and CDR2 SMNVEV (reference sequence). The CDR3 DNA reads as TGTGCCAGCAGTTCCGCGGGACAAACGTTCAACTATGGCTACACCTTC. Translating it yields CASSSAGQTFNYGYTF.

The genes are TRBV6-2 or TRBV6-3 and TRBJ2-7; D unresolved. This CDR3 is built from 14 residues. In germline, CDR1 is MNHEY, CDR2 SVGEGT. Trimming stripped 1 base from V and 4 bases from J, with 11 bases between. Here the CDR3 reads CASSYYTANYEQYF. CDR3 bases: TGTGCCAGCAGTTACTACACGGCAAATTACGAGCAGTACTTC.

V gene TRBV7-9 combines with J gene TRBJ1-2, with unresolved D. This CDR3 is built from 13 residues. Trimming left V 2 bases short and J 5 bases short, with 9 bases between. CDR1 is SEHNR, CDR2 FQNEAQ, per germline (reference sequence). CDR3 region: CASSLSVGYGYTF. The CDR3, as DNA: TGTGCCAGCAGCTTATCAGTCGGGTATGGCTACACCTTC.

V gene TRBV7-2 combines with J gene TRBJ1-1; perhaps TRBD1 as D (6 bases). Germline assignment: CDR1 SGHTA and CDR2 FQGNSA. With 2 bases removed from V and 1 base from J, the gap between germline ends came to 11 bases. CDR3 length equals 15 residues. The CDR3 bases are TGTGCCAGCAGCTTAACCGGGACAACGAACACTGAAGCTTTCTTT. As protein: CASSLTGTTNTEAFF.

The rearrangement joins TRBV11-3 to TRBJ1-2, with no clear D. CDR1 is SGHNT and CDR2 is YENEEA in the germline V gene. The CDR3 has 13 residues. V was shortened by 4 bases and J by 7 bases, with 13 bases between the two germline ends. The CDR3 region is CASSSSSWGGYTF. CDR3 nucleotides: TGTGCCAGCAGCTCCTCCTCCTGGGGTGGCTACACCTTC.

The sample holds one count of this clone. The chain uses TRBV27 and TRBJ2-3; D possibly uses TRBD1 or TRBD2 (6 bases each). Trimming shortened V by 5 bases and J by 5 bases, and 17 bases separated the two germline ends. Germline assignment: CDR1 MNHEY and CDR2 SMNVEV (reference sequence). The CDR3 covers 15 residues. The CDR3 DNA is TGTGCCAGCAGTCCCGACGGGGGCGGAGGAGATACGCAGTATTTT. Residues: CASSPDGGGGDTQYF.

This chain joins TRBV10-3 and TRBJ1-1, with a weak D call TRBD1 (5 bases). V dropped 6 bases and J dropped 6 bases, with 11 bases sitting between them. Per germline, CDR1 ENHRY and CDR2 SYGVKD. The CDR3 is 12 residues long. Here the CDR3 DNA reads TGTGCCATCAGGCCCCAGGGCGCTGAAGCTTTCTTT. Its protein is CAIRPQGAEAFF.

The chain joins TRBV9 to TRBJ1-1, with D unclear. The V end was cut by 2 bases, the J end by 1 base, with 6 bases between. The CDR3 consists of 13 residues. Germline CDR1 is SGDLS and CDR2 is YYNGEE. The CDR3 sequence: CASSVRGNTEAFF. The CDR3 DNA reads TGTGCCAGCAGCGTGAGAGGGAACACTGAAGCTTTCTTT. Full variable domain (outside the CDR3, taken from reference TRBV9 and TRBJ1-1): DSGVTQTPKHLITATGQRVTLRCSPRSGDLSVYWYQQSLDQGLQFLIQYYNGEERAKGNILERFSAQQFPDLHSELNLSSLELGDSALYFCASSVRGNTEAFFGQGTRLTVV.

This clone was picked up a small number of times. The rearrangement uses TRBV5-1 and TRBJ1-4; no firm D call. This CDR3 region has 14 residues. Germline loops: CDR1 SGHRS, CDR2 YFSETQ. Trimming stripped 4 bases from V and 8 bases from J, with 15 bases between. CDR3 bases: TGCGCCAGCAGCCCTACAGCCCTAGGGGAAAAACTGTTTTTT. Its protein is CASSPTALGEKLFF.

The chain links TRBV28 to TRBJ1-2; 7 bases are shared with TRBD1. J was trimmed by 6 bases and V by 6 bases; bases with no gene match: 7. Germline assignment: CDR1 MDHEN and CDR2 SYDVKM. The CDR3 is 13 amino acids. The CDR3 region is CASSQGQRDGYTF. The CDR3, as DNA: TGTGCCAGCAGCCAGGGACAGCGAGATGGCTACACCTTC.

The genes are TRBV29-1 and TRBJ2-2; no reliable D call. CDR3 length equals 13 residues. CDR1 and CDR2 (germline): SQVTM, ANQGSEA. V was clipped by 4 bases and J by 0 bases, with 6 bases between them. Written as DNA, the CDR3 is TGCAGCGTTGGTTATCCGAACACCGGGGAGCTGTTTTTT. This encodes CSVGYPNTGELFF.

This chain joins TRBV5-1 and TRBJ2-2; weak D call: TRBD2 (6 bases). There are 15 residues in the CDR3. V lost 6 bases to trimming and J lost 11 bases, with 23 bases between them. Germline CDR1 and CDR2: SGHRS and YFSETQ. The CDR3 protein is CASTREEPERYELFF. Written as DNA, the CDR3 is TGCGCCAGCACCAGGGAGGAGCCAGAACGGTACGAGCTGTTTTTT.

The chain combines TRBV6-6 with TRBJ1-5; tentative D call: TRBD1 (5 bases). V was clipped by 4 bases and J by 3 bases, with 13 bases between them. CDR3 length: 15 residues. The germline CDR1 and CDR2 sequences are MNHNY and SVGAGI (reference sequence). DNA of the CDR3: TGTGCCAGCAGTTGGGGGAGCGGGTACAATCAGCCCCAGCATTTT. Protein sequence: CASSWGSGYNQPQHF.

As regards this clone: This sample also contains other DNA sequences that code for the same CDR3. This chain connects TRBV27 to TRBJ2-7; 14 bases line up with TRBD2. CDR3 size: 15 residues. Germline trimming cut 5 bases from V and 3 bases from J; bases unmatched to any gene: 3. Germline lookup yields CDR1 MNHEY and CDR2 SMNVEV (reference sequence). CDR3 residues: CASSTGTSGGYEQYF. The CDR3 region has the DNA TGTGCCAGCAGTACCGGGACTAGCGGGGGCTACGAGCAGTACTTC.

This CDR3 reads CATSDHGTGDTDTQYF. In DNA form, the CDR3 reads TGTGCCACCAGTGACCATGGGACAGGGGACACAGATACGCAGTATTTT. This rearrangement joins TRBV24-1 to TRBJ2-3, with 10 bases lining up with TRBD1. Germline trimming cut 4 bases from V and 2 bases from J; bases unmatched to any gene: 5. Looked up from germline, CDR1 is KGHDR and CDR2 is SFDVKD. The CDR3 runs 16 residues.

In DNA form, the CDR3 reads TGTGCCAGCAGCACGGGGAGAAACTGGACCTGCAATCAGCCCCAGCATTTT. It is translated as CASSTGRNWTCNQPQHF. The chain has TRBV21-1 and TRBJ1-5. TRBV21-1 is recorded as a pseudogene. CDR3 length equals 17 residues.

The chain carries TRBV6-5 and TRBJ1-6; D is uncertain. Germline V gives CDR1 MNHEY, CDR2 SVGAGI. With 6 bases removed from V and 7 bases from J, the gap between germline ends came to 19 bases. This CDR3 region has 16 residues. CDR3 amino acids: CASSYLPGLTNSPLHF. The CDR3 DNA follows: TGTGCCAGCAGCTACCTCCCGGGCCTAACAAATTCACCCCTCCACTTT.

V and J are TRBV28 and TRBJ1-3; weak D call: TRBD1 (5 bases). The CDR3 spans 15 residues. Trimming removed 8 bases at V and 0 bases at J, with 14 bases between. CDR1 is MDHEN and CDR2 is SYDVKM in the germline V gene. Here the CDR3 DNA reads TGTGCCAGCGGGGACGGAATCCTCTCTGGAAACACCATATATTTT. As protein: CASGDGILSGNTIYF.

This CDR3 is CATSDSDTETGGYTF. CDR3 DNA sequence: TGTGCCACCAGTGATAGCGATACGGAGACCGGGGGCTACACCTTC. This chain connects TRBV24-1 to TRBJ1-2, with D hard to call. V lost 3 bases, J lost 8 bases, and 18 bases lay in between. There are 15 residues in the CDR3. Germline V gives CDR1 KGHDR, CDR2 SFDVKD.

The gene calls are TRBV24-1 and TRBJ2-3; TRBD1 agrees at 7 bases. The CDR3 spans 17 residues. J lost 1 base, V lost 5 bases, and 11 bases had no gene match. In germline, CDR1 is KGHDR, CDR2 SFDVKD. CDR3 nucleotides: TGTGCCACCAGTGTACGGGTCGGGGACAGACGCACAGATACGCAGTATTTT. It translates to CATSVRVGDRRTDTQYF.

There are a few counts of this clone. The V and J genes are TRBV6-5 and TRBJ1-3; a weak D match, TRBD1 (5 bases). V lost 4 bases, J lost 0 bases, and 13 bases lay in between. This CDR3 comprises 16 residues. Germline CDR1 MNHEY, CDR2 SVGAGI. The CDR3 bases are TGTGCCAGCAGTTTGGGGACTGACAACTCTGGAAACACCATATATTTT. The encoded protein is CASSLGTDNSGNTIYF.

J is TRBJ2-7 and V is TRBV28; no clear D gene. V lost 5 bases and J lost 5, with 7 bases in between. This CDR3 is 11 amino acids long. From germline, CDR1 is MDHEN and CDR2 SYDVKM. The CDR3: CASSLRDEQYF. CDR3 coding DNA: TGTGCCAGCAGTCTCCGGGACGAGCAGTACTTC. The full variable domain, its missing parts supplied by reference TRBV28 and TRBJ2-7, is DVKVTQSSRYLVKRTGEKVFLECVQDMDHENMFWYRQDPGLGLRLIYFSYDVKMKEKGDIPEGYSVSREKKERFSLILESASTNQTSMYLCASSLRDEQYFGPGTRLTVT.

This sequence joins TRBV10-1 and TRBJ2-3; D remains unclear. The CDR3 has 12 residues. Germline V lookup: CDR1 WNHNN, CDR2 SYGVQD (reference sequence). The V and J ends lost 8 bases and 3 bases respectively, with 9 bases between them. CDR3 sequence reads: CASLEMTDTQYF. CDR3 nucleotides: TGCGCCAGCCTCGAGATGACAGATACGCAGTATTTT.